This T cell receptor (beta chain) stems from a study of T cell clonotyping in hematopoietic cell transplantation. The wider study: Pretransplant recipient samples were taken after cytoreduction.

Whole-study results and caveats: At the given depth, recipient repertoires were over 95% de novo clonotypes. CD4 and CD8 repertoire contributions could not be separated without sorting.

TCRdb keeps only in-frame clones here, not all; method: immunoSEQ multiplex PCR. In the table there are 13,000 or so clones, roughly 84% of which are singletons. Sample time point: recipient sample about 28 days before transplant, after cytoreduction. Recipients were bled about 28 days pretransplant and at posttransplant days 30, 100, 180. Concerning this clone: What it recognizes is unknown.

The trim removed 7 bases at V and 5 bases at J, leaving 9 bases unmatched. The germline CDR1 and CDR2 sequences are SGDLS and YYNGEE. CDR3 size: 14 residues. This receptor was obtained from a man between 60 and 70 years old with acute myeloid leukemia. Some clones in this sample may be carry-over from other donors' samples. The material sequenced was peripheral blood mononuclear cells, taken before stem cell transplant. The chain combines TRBV9 with TRBJ2-3; 8 nucleotides line up with TRBD2. CDR3 loop: CASGSGVALDTQYF. The CDR3 DNA sequence: TGTGCCAGCGGTAGCGGGGTCGCCCTAGATACGCAGTATTTT.